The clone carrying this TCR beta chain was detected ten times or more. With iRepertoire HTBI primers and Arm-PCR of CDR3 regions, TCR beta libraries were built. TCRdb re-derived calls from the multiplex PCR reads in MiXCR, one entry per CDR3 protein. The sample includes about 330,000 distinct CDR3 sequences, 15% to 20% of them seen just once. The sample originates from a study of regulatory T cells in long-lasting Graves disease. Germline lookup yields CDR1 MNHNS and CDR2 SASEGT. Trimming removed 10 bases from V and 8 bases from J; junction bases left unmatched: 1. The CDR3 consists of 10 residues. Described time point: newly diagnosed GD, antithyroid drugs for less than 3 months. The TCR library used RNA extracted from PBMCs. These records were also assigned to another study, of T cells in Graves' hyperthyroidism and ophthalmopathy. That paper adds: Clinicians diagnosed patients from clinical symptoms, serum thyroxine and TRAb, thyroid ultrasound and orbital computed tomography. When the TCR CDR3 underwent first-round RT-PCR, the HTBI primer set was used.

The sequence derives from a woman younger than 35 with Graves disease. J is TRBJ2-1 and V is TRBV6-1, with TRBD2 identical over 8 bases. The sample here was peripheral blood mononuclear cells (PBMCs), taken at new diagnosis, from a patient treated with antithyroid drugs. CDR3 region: CATGGDEQFF. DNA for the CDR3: TGTGCCACCGGGGGGGATGAGCAGTTCTTC.